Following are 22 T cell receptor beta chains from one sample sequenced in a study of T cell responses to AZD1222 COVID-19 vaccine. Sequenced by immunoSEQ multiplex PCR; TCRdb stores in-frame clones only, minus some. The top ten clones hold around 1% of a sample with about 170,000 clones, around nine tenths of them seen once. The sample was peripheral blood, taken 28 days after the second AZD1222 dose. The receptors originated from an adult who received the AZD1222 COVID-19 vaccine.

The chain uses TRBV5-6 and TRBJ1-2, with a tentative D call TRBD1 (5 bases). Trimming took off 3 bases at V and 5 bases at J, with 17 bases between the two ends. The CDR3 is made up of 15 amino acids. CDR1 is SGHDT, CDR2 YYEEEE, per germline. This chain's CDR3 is CASSYWDPKRYGYTF. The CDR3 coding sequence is TGTGCCAGCAGCTACTGGGACCCCAAGAGGTATGGCTACACCTTC.

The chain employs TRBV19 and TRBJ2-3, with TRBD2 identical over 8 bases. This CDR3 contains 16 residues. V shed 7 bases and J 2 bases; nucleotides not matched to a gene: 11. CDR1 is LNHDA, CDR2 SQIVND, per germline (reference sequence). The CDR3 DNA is TGTGCCAGTAAAACAGCGGGGGACTGGTACACAGATACGCAGTATTTT. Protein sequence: CASKTAGDWYTDTQYF.

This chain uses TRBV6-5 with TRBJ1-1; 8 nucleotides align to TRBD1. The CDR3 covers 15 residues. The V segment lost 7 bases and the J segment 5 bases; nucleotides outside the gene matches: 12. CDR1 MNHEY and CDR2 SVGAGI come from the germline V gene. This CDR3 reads CASTLTPTGGTEAFF. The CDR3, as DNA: TGTGCCAGCACCCTCACCCCCACAGGGGGAACTGAAGCTTTCTTT.

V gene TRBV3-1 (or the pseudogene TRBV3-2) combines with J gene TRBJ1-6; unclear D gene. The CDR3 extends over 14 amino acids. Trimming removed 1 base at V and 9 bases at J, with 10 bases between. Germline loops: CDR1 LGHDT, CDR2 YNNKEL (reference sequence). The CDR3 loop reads CASSQAARGSPLHF. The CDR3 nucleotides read TGTGCCAGCAGCCAAGCAGCCAGAGGTTCACCCCTCCACTTT.

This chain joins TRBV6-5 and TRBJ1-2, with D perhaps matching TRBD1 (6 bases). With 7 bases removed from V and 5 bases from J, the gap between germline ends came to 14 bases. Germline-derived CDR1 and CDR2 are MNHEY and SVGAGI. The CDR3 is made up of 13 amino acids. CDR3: CASNPGGPYGYTF. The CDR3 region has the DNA TGTGCCAGCAACCCTGGGGGCCCGTATGGCTACACCTTC.

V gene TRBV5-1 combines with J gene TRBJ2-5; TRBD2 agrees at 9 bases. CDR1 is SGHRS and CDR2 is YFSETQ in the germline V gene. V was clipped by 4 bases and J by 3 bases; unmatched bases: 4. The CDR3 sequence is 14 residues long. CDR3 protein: CASSQGLAEETQYF. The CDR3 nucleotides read TGCGCCAGCAGCCAGGGACTAGCCGAAGAGACCCAGTACTTC.

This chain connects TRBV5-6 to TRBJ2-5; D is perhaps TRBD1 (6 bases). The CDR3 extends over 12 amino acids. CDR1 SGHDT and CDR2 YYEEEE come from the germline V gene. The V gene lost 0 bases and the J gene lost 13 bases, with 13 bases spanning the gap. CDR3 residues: CASSLVDSHWYF. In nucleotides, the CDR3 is TGTGCCAGCAGCTTGGTGGACAGCCACTGGTACTTC.

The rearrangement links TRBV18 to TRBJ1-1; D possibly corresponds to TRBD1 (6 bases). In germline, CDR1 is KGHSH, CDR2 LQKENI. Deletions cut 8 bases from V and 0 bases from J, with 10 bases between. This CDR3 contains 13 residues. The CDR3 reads CASRTDMNTEAFF. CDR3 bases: TGTGCCAGCCGGACAGATATGAACACTGAAGCTTTCTTT.

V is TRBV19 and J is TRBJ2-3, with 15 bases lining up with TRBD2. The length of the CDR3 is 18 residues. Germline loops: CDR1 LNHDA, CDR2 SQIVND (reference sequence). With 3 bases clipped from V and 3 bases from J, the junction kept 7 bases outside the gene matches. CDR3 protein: CASSMGLAGGTRTDTQYF. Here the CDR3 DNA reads TGTGCCAGTAGTATGGGACTAGCGGGGGGCACTCGGACAGATACGCAGTATTTT. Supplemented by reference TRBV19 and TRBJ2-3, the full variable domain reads DGGITQSPKYLFRKEGQNVTLSCEQNLNHDAMYWYRQDPGQGLRLIYYSQIVNDFQKGDIAEGYSVSREKKESFPLTVTSAQKNPTAFYLCASSMGLAGGTRTDTQYFGPGTRLTVL.

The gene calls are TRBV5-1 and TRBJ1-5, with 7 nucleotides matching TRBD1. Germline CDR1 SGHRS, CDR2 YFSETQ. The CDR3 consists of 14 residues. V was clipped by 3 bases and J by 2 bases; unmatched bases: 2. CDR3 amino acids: CASSWTGGNQPQHF. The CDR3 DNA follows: TGCGCCAGCAGCTGGACAGGCGGCAATCAGCCCCAGCATTTT.

CDR3 sequence (DNA): TGTGCCAGCAGCTTATGGGCGGCGGGTGACTCTGGAAACACCATATATTTT. Its translation: CASSLWAAGDSGNTIYF. The gene calls are TRBV11-2 and TRBJ1-3; D unresolved. The CDR3 is 17 amino acids. V lost 2 bases, J lost 0 bases, and 14 bases lay in between. Germline V gene data show CDR1 as SGHAT and CDR2 as FQNNGV.

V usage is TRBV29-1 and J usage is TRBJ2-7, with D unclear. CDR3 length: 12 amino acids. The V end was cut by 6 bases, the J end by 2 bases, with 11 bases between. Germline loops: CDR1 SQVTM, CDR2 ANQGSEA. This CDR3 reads CSVILTPYEQYF. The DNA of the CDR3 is TGCAGCGTCATACTTACACCCTACGAGCAGTACTTC.

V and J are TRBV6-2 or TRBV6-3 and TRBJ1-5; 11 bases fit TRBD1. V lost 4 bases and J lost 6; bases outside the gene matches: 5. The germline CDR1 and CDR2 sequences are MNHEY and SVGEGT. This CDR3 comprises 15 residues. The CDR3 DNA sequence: TGTGCCAGCAGTTCCGGGACAGGGGGGATTCAGCCCCAGCATTTT. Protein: CASSSGTGGIQPQHF.

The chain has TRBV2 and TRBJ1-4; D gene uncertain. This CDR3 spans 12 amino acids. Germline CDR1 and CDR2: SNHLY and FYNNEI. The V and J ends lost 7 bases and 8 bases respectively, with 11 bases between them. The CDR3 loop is CASTLGGEKLFF. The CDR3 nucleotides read TGTGCCAGCACTCTGGGCGGAGAAAAACTGTTTTTT.

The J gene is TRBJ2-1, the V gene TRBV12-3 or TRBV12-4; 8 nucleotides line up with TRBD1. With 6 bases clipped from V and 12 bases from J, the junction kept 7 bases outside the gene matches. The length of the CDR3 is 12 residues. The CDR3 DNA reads TGTGCCAGCAGCCTGACAGGGGCTGGGCAGTTCTTC. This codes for CASSLTGAGQFF.

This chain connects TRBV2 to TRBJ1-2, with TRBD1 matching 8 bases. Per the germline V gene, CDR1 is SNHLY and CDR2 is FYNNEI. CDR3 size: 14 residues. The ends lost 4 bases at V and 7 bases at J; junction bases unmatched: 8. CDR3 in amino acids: CASSVMTGVFGYTF. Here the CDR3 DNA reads TGTGCCAGCAGTGTTATGACAGGGGTATTTGGCTACACCTTC.

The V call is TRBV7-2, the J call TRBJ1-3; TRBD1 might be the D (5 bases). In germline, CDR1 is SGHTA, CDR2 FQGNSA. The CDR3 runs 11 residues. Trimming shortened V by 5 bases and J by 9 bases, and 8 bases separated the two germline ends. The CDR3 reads CASSDGGTIYF. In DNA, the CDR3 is TGTGCCAGCAGCGACGGGGGCACCATATATTTT.

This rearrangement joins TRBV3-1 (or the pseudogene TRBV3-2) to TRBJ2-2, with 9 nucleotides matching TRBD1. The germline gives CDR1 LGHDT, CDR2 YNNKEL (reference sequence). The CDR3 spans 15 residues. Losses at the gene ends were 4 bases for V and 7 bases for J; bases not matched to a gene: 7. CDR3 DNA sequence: TGTGCCAGCAGCCCGGGACAGGGAGATGGCGGGGAGCTGTTTTTT. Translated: CASSPGQGDGGELFF.

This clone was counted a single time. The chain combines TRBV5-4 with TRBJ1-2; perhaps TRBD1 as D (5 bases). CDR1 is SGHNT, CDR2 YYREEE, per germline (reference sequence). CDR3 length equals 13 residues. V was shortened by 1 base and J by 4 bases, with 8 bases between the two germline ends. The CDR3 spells CASSLLGVYGYTF. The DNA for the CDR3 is TGTGCCAGCAGCTTGTTAGGGGTCTATGGCTACACCTTC.

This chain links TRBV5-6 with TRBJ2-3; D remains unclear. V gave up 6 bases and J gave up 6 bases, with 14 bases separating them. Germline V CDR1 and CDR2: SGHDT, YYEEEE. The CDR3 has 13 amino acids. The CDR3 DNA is TGTGCCAGCACCATGGACCGTGTTGATACGCAGTATTTT. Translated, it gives CASTMDRVDTQYF. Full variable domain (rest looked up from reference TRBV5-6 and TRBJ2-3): DAGVTQSPTHLIKTRGQQVTLRCSPKSGHDTVSWYQQALGQGPQFIFQYYEEEERQRGNFPDRFSGHQFPNYSSELNVNALLLGDSALYLCASTMDRVDTQYFGPGTRLTVL.

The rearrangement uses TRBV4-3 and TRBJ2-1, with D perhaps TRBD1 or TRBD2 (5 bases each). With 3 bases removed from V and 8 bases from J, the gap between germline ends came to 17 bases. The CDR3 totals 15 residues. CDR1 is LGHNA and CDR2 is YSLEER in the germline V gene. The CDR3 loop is CASSQGPLRADEQFF. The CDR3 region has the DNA TGCGCCAGCAGCCAGGGACCTTTGAGGGCGGATGAGCAGTTCTTC.

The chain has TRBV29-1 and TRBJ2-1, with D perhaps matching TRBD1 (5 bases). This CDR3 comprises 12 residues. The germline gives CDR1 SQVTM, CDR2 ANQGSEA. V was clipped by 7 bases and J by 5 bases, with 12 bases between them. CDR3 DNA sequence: TGCAGCGCTAACCCGACAGACAATGAGCAGTTCTTC. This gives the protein CSANPTDNEQFF.